The present T cell receptor (beta chain) was sequenced within a study of blood T cell repertoires in COVID-19 (TCRdb year 2020). Describing the broader study: Collaborator samples came from the United States, Italy and Spain and covered acute and convalescent phases of COVID-19. The material from the prospective study consisted of cDNA or gDNA derived from T cells, B-cell-depleted T cells, or PBMCs. Deeply sampled blood TCRbeta repertoires from subjects exposed to, actively infected with, or recovered from COVID-19 were included in the dataset. The repertoires were released in a freely available public database meant as a resource for research on the immune response to SARS-CoV-2. Samples came from the ongoing ImmuneRACE study (first 160 participants) plus 1,254 subjects from 6 global collaborators. A de-identified subject ID, COVID-19 status, age in years and sex were almost always included in the sample metadata. HLA class I and class II types, where available, came from metadata supplied by the sample provider rather than from assay-based typing. Results the study describes overall, beyond this receptor: The amount of clinical and demographic metadata varied by source and participant and was provided uncurated.

TCRbeta CDR3 regions were amplified from genomic DNA using the immunoSEQ Assay, a bias-controlled multiplex PCR. The source study handled its data this way. Nucleated cell counts per sample were estimated from amplification of reference gene primers within the assay. Sequence reads were collapsed and filtered to measure the absolute abundance of every unique TCRbeta CDR3 rearrangement. For each sample, productive Simpson clonality was calculated as the square root of Simpson's diversity index over productive rearrangements. TCRdb's version of the immuneACCESS table is confined to in-frame rearrangements and falls short of the full clone set. An unresolved V gene accounts for under half of the shortfall where checked; the remainder is of unknown origin. V, J and clone size reflect that table, while D and trimming were determined from the DNA. Across this sample there are some 30,000 clones, with 84% seen only once. Of the sample, 7.5% to 10% is held by the ten largest clones.

The germline V end is reduced by 4 bases and the J end by 1 base; junction bases left unmatched: 5. According to the germline V gene, CDR1 reads SGHRS and CDR2 reads YFSETQ. Including cysteine and phenylalanine, the CDR3 has 15 amino acids. The DNA shown is the 45-base CDR3, in frame from base 1. Whole blood was collected in K2EDTA tubes by collaborating institutions according to the institutions' own protocols. For TCRbeta analysis, collaborator samples were shipped as frozen whole blood, as isolated PBMCs, or as DNA extracted from either sample type. About this clone: Its antigen target is currently unknown. There are no base qualities to consult, and no much larger clone falls within one base.

This receptor was taken from an elderly man with active COVID-19. The sequenced sample was peripheral blood. Rearrangement joined TRBV5-1 to TRBJ2-3; TRBD2 aligns with 8 central bases. The CDR3 protein is CASSREGYRTDTQYF. DNA sequence: TGCGCCAGCAGCCGGGAGGGTTACCGCACAGATACGCAGTATTTT.